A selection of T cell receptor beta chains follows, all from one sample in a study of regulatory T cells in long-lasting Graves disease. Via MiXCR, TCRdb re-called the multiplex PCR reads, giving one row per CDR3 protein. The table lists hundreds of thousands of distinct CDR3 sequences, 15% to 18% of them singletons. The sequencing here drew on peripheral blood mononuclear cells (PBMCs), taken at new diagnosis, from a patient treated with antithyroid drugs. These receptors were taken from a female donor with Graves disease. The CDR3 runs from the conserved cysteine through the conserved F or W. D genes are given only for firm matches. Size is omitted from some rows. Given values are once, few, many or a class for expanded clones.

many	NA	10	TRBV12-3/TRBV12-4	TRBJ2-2	TGTGCCACCCTCCACGGGGAGCTGTTTTTT	CATLHGELFF
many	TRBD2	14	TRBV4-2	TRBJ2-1	TGTGCCAGCAGCCATCGAGGACTAGCTAGTGAGCAGTTCTTC	CASSHRGLASEQFF
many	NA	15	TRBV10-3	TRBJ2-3	TGTGCCATCAGCCCCCAGGGGGGGAGCACAGATACGCAGTATTTT	CAISPQGGSTDTQYF
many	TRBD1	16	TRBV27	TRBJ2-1	TGTGCCAGCAGTCCGCTTGGGACAGGGACCTACAATGAGCAGTTCTTC	CASSPLGTGTYNEQFF
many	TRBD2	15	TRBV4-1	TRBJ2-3	TGCGCCAGCAGCCAGATAGCGGGACGGAAAGATACGCAGTATTTT	CASSQIAGRKDTQYF
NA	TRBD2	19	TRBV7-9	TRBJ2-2	TGTGCCAGCAGCTTACCTCGGACTAGCGGGAGGGCCGGAACCGGGGAGCTGTTTTTT	CASSLPRTSGRAGTGELFF
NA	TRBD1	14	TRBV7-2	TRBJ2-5	TGTGCCAGCAGCTGGGGACAGCTCCAAGAGACCCAGTACTTC	CASSWGQLQETQYF
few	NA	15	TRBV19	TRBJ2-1	TGTGCCAGTACCCTAGACAGGAGCTCCTACAATGAGCAGTTCTTC	CASTLDRSSYNEQFF
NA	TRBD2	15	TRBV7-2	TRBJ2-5	TGTGCCAGCAGCCCTAGCGGGGGGCCACAAGAGACCCAGTACTTC	CASSPSGGPQETQYF
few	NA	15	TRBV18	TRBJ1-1	TGTGCCAGCTCACCTAATCCGGGGCGCTTCACTGAAGCTTTCTTT	CASSPNPGRFTEAFF
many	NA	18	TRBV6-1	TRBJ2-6	TGTGCCAGCAGAGCCTTTCCGGACAACCTTTCTGGGGCCAACGTCCTGACTTTC	CASRAFPDNLSGANVLTF
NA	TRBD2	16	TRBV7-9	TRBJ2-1	TGTGCCAGCAGCCCCACTAGCGGGCCTTACTACAATGAGCAGTTCTTC	CASSPTSGPYYNEQFF
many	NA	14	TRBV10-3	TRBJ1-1	TGTGCCATCAGTGGCGACATCCTGAACACTGAAGCTTTCTTT	CAISGDILNTEAFF
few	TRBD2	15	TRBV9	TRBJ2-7	TGTGCCAGCAGCATTGACGGGACTAGCCTGAGGGAGCAGTACTTC	CASSIDGTSLREQYF
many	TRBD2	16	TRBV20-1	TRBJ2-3	TGCAGTGCTAGAAAGCCTCTAGCGGGAGACACAGATACGCAGTATTTT	CSARKPLAGDTDTQYF
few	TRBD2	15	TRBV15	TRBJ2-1	TGTGCCACCAGCAGAGATGGGACTAGCGGTAAAAAAAGGTTCTTC	CATSRDGTSGKKRFF
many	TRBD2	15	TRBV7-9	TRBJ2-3	TGTGCCAGCAGTCAGACTAGCGGGGGCACAGATACGCAGTATTTT	CASSQTSGGTDTQYF
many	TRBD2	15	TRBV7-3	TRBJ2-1	TGTGCCAGCAGCCAGAGCGGGGCCTCCTACAATGAGCAGTTCTTC	CASSQSGASYNEQFF
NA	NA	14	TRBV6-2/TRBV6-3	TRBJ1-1	TGTGCCAGCACCGCGGGCCTTTCTGGCACTGAAGCTTTCTTT	CASTAGLSGTEAFF
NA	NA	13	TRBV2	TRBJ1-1	TGTGCCAGCAGTGAAGCGTCAGGGACTGAAGCTTTCTTT	CASSEASGTEAFF
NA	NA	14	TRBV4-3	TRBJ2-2	TGCGCCAGCAGCTTCTGGGAGGACACCGGGGAGCTGTTTTTT	CASSFWEDTGELFF
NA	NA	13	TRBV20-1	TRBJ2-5	TGCAGTGCAAAGACAGGAGGGGTAGAGACCCAGTACTTC	CSAKTGGVETQYF
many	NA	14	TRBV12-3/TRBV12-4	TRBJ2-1	TGTGCCAGCCATCCGGGGAGCTCCTACAATGAGCAGTTCTTC	CASHPGSSYNEQFF
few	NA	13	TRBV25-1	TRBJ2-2	TGTGCCAGCAGTGAATGGGAGGCCGGGGAGCTGTTTTTT	CASSEWEAGELFF
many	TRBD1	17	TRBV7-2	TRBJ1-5	TGTGCCAGCAGCGTTAGCGGACAGGGCGATAGCAATCAGCCCCAGCATTTT	CASSVSGQGDSNQPQHF
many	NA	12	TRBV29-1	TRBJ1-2	TGCAGCGTTGGGAAGGGAAACTATGGCTACACCTTC	CSVGKGNYGYTF
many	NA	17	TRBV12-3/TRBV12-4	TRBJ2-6	TGTGCCAGCAGTTTTTTACTCCAGGTGTCTGGGGCCAACGTCCTGACTTTC	CASSFLLQVSGANVLTF
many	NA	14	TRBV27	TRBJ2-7	TGTGCCAGCAGTTCGCAGCGGGTGACAAACGAGCAGTACTTC	CASSSQRVTNEQYF
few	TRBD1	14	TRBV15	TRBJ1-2	TGTGCCACCACGTGGGACAGGGGGGGGTATGGCTACACCTTC	CATTWDRGGYGYTF
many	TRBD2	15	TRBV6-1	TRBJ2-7	TGTGCCAGCAGCAGAGAACTAGCGGGGGACTACGAGCAGTACTTC	CASSRELAGDYEQYF
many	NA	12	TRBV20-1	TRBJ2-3	TGCAGTGCTAGAGATATAGGAGCGACGCAGTATTTT	CSARDIGATQYF
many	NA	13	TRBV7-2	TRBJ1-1	TGTGCCAGCAGCTTCCTCCGAGGAACTGAAGCTTTCTTT	CASSFLRGTEAFF
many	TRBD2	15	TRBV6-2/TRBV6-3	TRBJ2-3	TGTGCCAGCACCCCCCTAGCGGGAGGGCGTGATACGCAGTATTTT	CASTPLAGGRDTQYF
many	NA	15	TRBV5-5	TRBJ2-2	TGTGCCAGCAGTCCGCCGGGGGCCTACACCGGGGAGCTGTTTTTT	CASSPPGAYTGELFF
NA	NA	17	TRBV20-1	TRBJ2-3	TGCAGTGCTAGGGCAGCGAACACCCATTCTAGCACAGATACGCAGTATTTT	CSARAANTHSSTDTQYF
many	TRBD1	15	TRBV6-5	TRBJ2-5	TGTGCCAGCAGTTACGATACAGGGGGCGGGGAGACCCAGTACTTC	CASSYDTGGGETQYF
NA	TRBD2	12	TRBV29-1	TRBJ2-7	TGCAGCGTTGAGTGGGGGGGAAACGAGCAGTACTTC	CSVEWGGNEQYF
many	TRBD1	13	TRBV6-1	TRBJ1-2	TGTGCCAGCAGGGACAGGGATCGCTATGGCTACACCTTC	CASRDRDRYGYTF
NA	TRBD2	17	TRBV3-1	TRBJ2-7	TGTGCCAGCAGTCCAAGCCTTGGACTAGCGTTCTCCTACGAGCAGTACTTC	CASSPSLGLAFSYEQYF
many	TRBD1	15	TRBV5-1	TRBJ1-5	TGCGCCAGCAGCTTGTCCGGACAGGGGGATCAGCCCCAGCATTTT	CASSLSGQGDQPQHF
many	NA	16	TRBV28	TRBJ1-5	TGTGCCAGCACCGCATTCACAGGGAATCCCAATCAGCCCCAGCATTTT	CASTAFTGNPNQPQHF
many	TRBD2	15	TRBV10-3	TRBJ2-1	TGTGCCATCACTAATTCAAGGGTAGCGGGAGGTGAGCAGTTCTTC	CAITNSRVAGGEQFF
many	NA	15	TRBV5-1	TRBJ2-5	TGCGCCAGCAGCTCCTGGGAGGCAGCGGGAGAGACCCAGTACTTC	CASSSWEAAGETQYF
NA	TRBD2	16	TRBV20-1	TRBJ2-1	TGCAGTGCTAGAGGTAAAAGGGGACTAGCGTGGAATGAGCAGTTCTTC	CSARGKRGLAWNEQFF
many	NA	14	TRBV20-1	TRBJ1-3	TGCAGTGCTGCCGACAGCCACTCTGGAAACACCATATATTTT	CSAADSHSGNTIYF
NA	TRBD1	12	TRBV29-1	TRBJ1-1	TGCAGCGTGGGGACAGGGAACACTGAAGCTTTCTTT	CSVGTGNTEAFF
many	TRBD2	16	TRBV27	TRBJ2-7	TGTGCCAGCGGGGGTCCTAGCGGGAGCCTGAGGGGGGAGCAGTACTTC	CASGGPSGSLRGEQYF
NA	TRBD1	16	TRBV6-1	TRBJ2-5	TGTGCCAGCAGTGGAGGGGCCGGGACAGGGGCAGAGACCCAGTACTTC	CASSGGAGTGAETQYF
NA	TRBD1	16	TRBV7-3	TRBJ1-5	TGTGCCAGCAGCTTACATGAGGGGGCCCACAATCAGCCCCAGCATTTT	CASSLHEGAHNQPQHF
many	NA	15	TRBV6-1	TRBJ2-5	TGTGCCAGCACCACAGAGGCCGCGGGGTTAGAGACCCAGTACTTC	CASTTEAAGLETQYF
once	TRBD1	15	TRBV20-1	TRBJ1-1	TGCAGTGCTAGACCCCCGGGACAGATGAGCACTGAAGCTTTCTTT	CSARPPGQMSTEAFF
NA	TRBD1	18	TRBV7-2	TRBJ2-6	TGTGCCAGCAGCAAAACAGGGGGCTTCTTTGGAGGGGCCAACGTCCTGACTTTC	CASSKTGGFFGGANVLTF
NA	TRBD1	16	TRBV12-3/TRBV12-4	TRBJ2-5	TGTGCCAGCTCACCCATTGGGACAGGGGGTCCAGAGACCCAGTACTTC	CASSPIGTGGPETQYF
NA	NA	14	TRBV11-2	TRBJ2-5	TGTGCCAGCAGTTCAACCCCGGCCGCGGGGACCCAGTACTTC	CASSSTPAAGTQYF
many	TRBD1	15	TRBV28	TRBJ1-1	TGTGCCAGCAGTTTACAGGGACAGGGGAACACTGAAGCTTTCTTT	CASSLQGQGNTEAFF
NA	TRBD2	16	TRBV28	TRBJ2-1	TGTGCCAGCAGTTCGGGACTAGCGGGAGTAGACAATGAGCAGTTCTTC	CASSSGLAGVDNEQFF
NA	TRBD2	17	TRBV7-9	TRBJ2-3	TGTGCCAGCCCCGCGGAAGGACTAGCGGATTCAACAGATACGCAGTATTTT	CASPAEGLADSTDTQYF
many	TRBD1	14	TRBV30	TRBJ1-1	TGTGCCTGGAAACCGGGACAGGTGGGCACTGAAGCTTTCTTT	CAWKPGQVGTEAFF
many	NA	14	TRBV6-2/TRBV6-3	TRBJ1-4	TGTGCCAGCGCCGGGAGGGGAACTAATGAAAAACTGTTTTTT	CASAGRGTNEKLFF
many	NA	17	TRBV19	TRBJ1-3	TGTGCCAGTAGTCCCAGCCCCCGGGACCAGGGTGGAAACACCATATATTTT	CASSPSPRDQGGNTIYF